These 22 T cell receptor beta chains were sequenced from one sample in a study of shared T cell receptors in the human thymus. Measured with immunoSEQ multiplex PCR; TCRdb has only the in-frame clones, and not every one. The table records hundreds of thousands of clones, approximately 87% of them present only once. This sample also belongs to another study, concerning human thymus T cells.

Sample: thymocytes. These receptors were obtained from a boy under two years old with a congenital heart defect.

This clone was detected a few times. The chain combines TRBV6-1 with TRBJ2-5; 7 bases match TRBD1. CDR1 is MNHNS, CDR2 SASEGT, per germline. The CDR3 covers 14 residues. V gave up 6 bases and J gave up 4 bases; unmatched junction bases: 8. The chain's CDR3 is CASRVTGVAETQYF. The CDR3 DNA reads as TGTGCCAGCAGAGTTACAGGGGTCGCAGAGACCCAGTACTTC.

The rearrangement uses TRBV5-6 and TRBJ2-3, with 10 bases that match TRBD1. V trimming: 3 bases; J trimming: 4 bases; junction bases outside the gene matches: 8. This CDR3 contains 16 residues. CDR1 is SGHDT and CDR2 is YYEEEE in the germline V gene. This CDR3 reads CASSSTRDRGPDTQYF. In DNA, the CDR3 is TGTGCCAGCAGCTCAACCCGGGACAGGGGCCCAGATACGCAGTATTTT.

The count of this clone is one. The rearrangement links TRBV5-1 to TRBJ2-5; 8 bases line up with TRBD1. The CDR3 covers 15 residues. V dropped 1 base and J dropped 14; count of bases not matched to a gene: 16. Germline loops: CDR1 SGHRS, CDR2 YFSETQ. The CDR3 DNA reads as TGCGCCAGCAGCTTGTGGCTGGGCTCCAGGACAGGGCCATACTTC. Translated, it gives CASSLWLGSRTGPYF.

This clone was picked up a small number of times. The rearrangement links TRBV29-1 to TRBJ2-6; no clear D. There are 15 residues in the CDR3. The germline V and J ends were trimmed by 4 bases and 0 bases, with 10 bases remaining between them. CDR1 SQVTM and CDR2 ANQGSEA come from the germline V gene. The CDR3: CSVGQVISGANVLTF. CDR3 coding DNA: TGCAGCGTTGGCCAGGTTATCTCTGGGGCCAACGTCCTGACTTTC. Full variable domain (rest looked up from reference TRBV29-1 and TRBJ2-6): SAVISQKPSRDICQRGTSLTIQCQVDSQVTMMFWYRQQPGQSLTLIATANQGSEATYESGFVIDKFPISRPNLTFSTLTVSNMSPEDSSIYLCSVGQVISGANVLTFGAGSRLTVL.

The rearrangement links TRBV7-2 to TRBJ2-7, with TRBD2 identical over 13 bases. The CDR3 runs to 17 residues. J lost 1 base, V lost 0 bases, and 3 bases had no gene match. Germline V gene lookup returns CDR1 SGHTA and CDR2 FQGNSA. In DNA, the CDR3 is TGTGCCAGCAGCTTAGCTACTAGCGGGAGGGAATCCTACGAGCAGTACTTC. Amino acids: CASSLATSGRESYEQYF. The whole variable domain, remainder taken from reference TRBV7-2 and TRBJ2-7, is GAGVSQSPSNKVTEKGKDVELRCDPISGHTALYWYRQSLGQGLEFLIYFQGNSAPDKSGLPSDRFSAERTGGSVSTLTIQRTQQEDSAVYLCASSLATSGRESYEQYFGPGTRLTVT.

The chain has TRBV4-1 and TRBJ1-5, with D possibly matching TRBD1 (5 bases). Germline-derived CDR1 and CDR2 are MGHRA and YSYEKL. There are 15 residues in the CDR3. V shed 0 bases and J shed 3 bases, with 9 bases lying between them. The CDR3 nucleotides read TGCGCCAGCAGCCAAGATTTACAGGACAATCAGCCCCAGCATTTT. Protein: CASSQDLQDNQPQHF.

This chain uses TRBV28 with TRBJ2-7, with 10 nucleotides matching TRBD2. The CDR3 sequence is 20 residues long. The germline CDR1 and CDR2 sequences are MDHEN and SYDVKM. V lost 0 bases and J lost 2; bases outside the gene matches: 16. The DNA of the CDR3 is TGTGCCAGCAGTTTATGCATCCCCCAAACTAGCGGGATCGAGCCCTACGAGCAGTACTTC. Protein sequence: CASSLCIPQTSGIEPYEQYF.

This rearrangement joins TRBV4-3 to TRBJ1-2, with no clear D. Germline V gene lookup returns CDR1 LGHNA and CDR2 YSLEER. V gave up 3 bases and J gave up 6 bases, with 14 bases separating them. The CDR3 consists of 14 residues. CDR3 bases: TGCGCCAGCAGCCAGCCGCCCGGGGAGGATGGCTACACCTTC. Protein sequence: CASSQPPGEDGYTF.

This rearrangement joins TRBV19 to TRBJ1-2, with 8 positions matching TRBD1. With V trimmed by 4 bases and J by 3 bases, 4 bases remained unmatched. CDR1 is LNHDA, CDR2 SQIVND, per germline (reference sequence). The CDR3 loop spans 14 amino acids. CDR3 DNA sequence: TGTGCCAGTAGTAACAGGGGGACCCACTATGGCTACACCTTC. As protein: CASSNRGTHYGYTF.

J is TRBJ1-1 and V is TRBV7-2, with a tentative D call TRBD1 (6 bases). Per germline, CDR1 SGHTA and CDR2 FQGNSA. Trimming removed 5 bases from V and 10 bases from J, with 23 bases in between. This CDR3 has 15 residues. The CDR3 DNA is TGTGCCAGCAGCGCCCAAGTAGGGGGTTCAAGGGGAGCTTTCTTT. Translation gives CASSAQVGGSRGAFF.

The sample holds one count of this clone. The gene calls are TRBV7-8 and TRBJ2-2, with 13 positions matching TRBD2. Germline V gene sequence: CDR1 SGHVS, CDR2 FQNEAQ. The CDR3 loop spans 17 amino acids. V shed 5 bases and J 2 bases; nucleotides not matched to a gene: 5. For the CDR3, the DNA is TGTGCCAGCAGCCTAGGACTAGCGGGGGCCAACACCGGGGAGCTGTTTTTT. This sequence encodes CASSLGLAGANTGELFF.

This chain connects TRBV7-8 to TRBJ2-7, with 7 bases identical to TRBD1. With 5 bases clipped from V and 2 bases from J, the junction kept 9 bases outside the gene matches. CDR3 length: 15 residues. Germline CDR1 is SGHVS and CDR2 is FQNEAQ. The CDR3 protein is CASSTGTDYPYEQYF. The DNA for the CDR3 is TGTGCCAGCAGCACCGGGACAGATTATCCCTACGAGCAGTACTTC.

The chain joins TRBV2 to TRBJ2-5; D gene ambiguous. This CDR3 region has 13 residues. Between the trimmed V and J ends, which lost 7 bases and 4 bases, there was a span of 13 bases. CDR1 is SNHLY, CDR2 FYNNEI, per germline. CDR3 sequence: CASKEAYLETQYF. DNA for the CDR3: TGTGCCAGCAAGGAAGCGTACTTAGAGACCCAGTACTTC. Together with reference TRBV2 and TRBJ2-5, the CDR3 gives the full variable domain: EPEVTQTPSHQVTQMGQEVILRCVPISNHLYFYWYRQILGQKVEFLVSFYNNEISEKSEIFDDQFSVERPDGSNFTLKIRSTKLEDSAMYFCASKEAYLETQYFGPGTRLLVL.

This rearrangement joins TRBV27 to TRBJ2-7; no clear D. The CDR3 spans 16 residues. Trimming removed 4 bases at V and 3 bases at J, with 19 bases between. Germline CDR1 MNHEY, CDR2 SMNVEV (reference sequence). CDR3 loop: CASSWLRPHSLYEQYF. The CDR3 DNA reads TGTGCCAGCAGTTGGCTCAGGCCCCATTCCCTCTACGAGCAGTACTTC.

The CDR3: CASSHSHRVPQPQHF. CDR3 DNA: TGTGCCAGCAGTCACTCACACAGGGTTCCGCAGCCCCAGCATTTT. V is TRBV7-2 and J is TRBJ1-5; maybe TRBD1 (6 bases). This CDR3 is built from 15 residues. Between the trimmed V and J ends, which lost 6 bases and 7 bases, there was a span of 19 bases. Per the germline V gene, CDR1 is SGHTA and CDR2 is FQGNSA. The full variable domain, completed using reference TRBV7-2 and TRBJ1-5, is GAGVSQSPSNKVTEKGKDVELRCDPISGHTALYWYRQSLGQGLEFLIYFQGNSAPDKSGLPSDRFSAERTGGSVSTLTIQRTQQEDSAVYLCASSHSHRVPQPQHFGDGTRLSIL.

This chain uses TRBV27 with TRBJ2-7, with 9 bases identical to TRBD2. The CDR3 runs to 17 residues. CDR1 is MNHEY and CDR2 is SMNVEV in the germline V gene (reference sequence). V was clipped by 0 bases and J by 7 bases; unmatched bases: 13. This CDR3 reads CASSLSFRVAGEWEQYF. The CDR3 DNA is TGTGCCAGCAGTTTATCGTTCCGAGTAGCGGGAGAATGGGAGCAGTACTTC.

This chain uses TRBV7-8 with TRBJ2-5; possible D gene TRBD2, 6 bases. The ends were cut back, 1 base at V and 4 bases at J, with 13 bases in the middle. CDR1 and CDR2 (germline): SGHVS, FQNEAQ. The CDR3 spans 15 residues. The DNA for the CDR3 is TGTGCCAGCAGCTTAGATTCTGCGGGAACAGAGACCCAGTACTTC. It codes for CASSLDSAGTETQYF. Drawing the rest from reference TRBV7-8 and TRBJ2-5, the complete variable domain is GAGVSQSPRYKVAKRGQDVALRCDPISGHVSLFWYQQALGQGPEFLTYFQNEAQLDKSGLPSDRFFAERPEGSVSTLKIQRTQQEDSAVYLCASSLDSAGTETQYFGPGTRLLVL.

The V and J genes are TRBV18 and TRBJ1-1, with 8 bases identical to TRBD1. CDR3 length equals 16 residues. V shed 2 bases and J 2 bases; nucleotides not matched to a gene: 7. The germline gives CDR1 KGHSH, CDR2 LQKENI. As DNA, the CDR3 is TGTGCCAGCTCACCAGGAGGACAGGGCAGTAACACTGAAGCTTTCTTT. As protein: CASSPGGQGSNTEAFF.

V and J are TRBV6-5 and TRBJ1-1; D gene ambiguous. The germline V gene encodes CDR1 MNHEY and CDR2 SVGAGI. This CDR3 is built from 15 residues. V lost 9 bases and J lost 0, with 17 bases in between. CDR3 loop: CASLRGPGMNTEAFF. The CDR3 nucleotides are TGTGCCAGTCTACGTGGCCCGGGGATGAACACTGAAGCTTTCTTT.

The chain is built from TRBV7-9 and TRBJ1-1, with 7 bases identical to TRBD1. With 1 base clipped from V and 11 bases from J, the junction kept 13 bases outside the gene matches. The CDR3 totals 15 residues. Germline values: CDR1 SEHNR, CDR2 FQNEAQ (reference sequence). The chain's CDR3 is CASSLGTRQGRKAFF. Here the CDR3 DNA reads TGTGCCAGCAGCTTAGGGACCAGACAGGGCCGAAAGGCTTTCTTT.

This chain joins TRBV28 and TRBJ2-1, with 7 positions matching TRBD2. With 2 bases clipped from V and 8 bases from J, the junction kept 9 bases outside the gene matches. The CDR3 has 15 residues. The germline CDR1 and CDR2 sequences are MDHEN and SYDVKM. For the CDR3, the DNA is TGTGCCAGCAGTTTAAGAAAGCGGGATCTCGATGAGCAGTTCTTC. The encoded protein is CASSLRKRDLDEQFF.

The chain is built from TRBV5-1 and TRBJ1-1, with 9 bases lining up with TRBD1. This CDR3 region has 14 residues. With V trimmed by 7 bases and J by 3 bases, 7 bases remained unmatched. Looked up from germline, CDR1 is SGHRS and CDR2 is YFSETQ. CDR3 loop: CASLRGQGHTEAFF. DNA for the CDR3: TGCGCCAGCCTCAGGGGACAGGGACACACTGAAGCTTTCTTT.